A selection of T cell receptor beta chains follows, all from one sample in a study of OX40 agonist ivuxolimab in advanced cancers. Produced via immunoSEQ multiplex PCR; TCRdb's table is partial and in-frame only. The data show about 62,000 clones, with 79% seen just once and roughly 10% held by the top ten. The specimen was CD4+ or CD8+ T cells sorted from blood, collected in a trial of the OX40 agonist ivuxolimab. These receptors were obtained from an adult with an advanced solid tumor such as melanoma, head and neck, liver or kidney cancer. The CDR3 runs from the conserved cysteine through the conserved F or W. The D gene is left open where the match is weak. Not every row has a clone size; where given, it reads once, few, many or a size class.

cdr3_nt: TGTGCCAGCAGCCCCTCTTTATTCCGCGGGAGGAAGGGAGGCGAGCAGTACTTC; cdr3_aa: CASSPSLFRGRKGGEQYF; d_call: TRBD2; v_call: TRBV14; clone_size: -; j_call: TRBJ2-7; cdr3_length: 18
cdr3_nt: TGTGCCAGCAGCTTATTGGGTGGAGCCATCAATCAGCCCCAGCATTTT; cdr3_aa: CASSLLGGAINQPQHF; d_call: -; v_call: TRBV7-8; clone_size: -; j_call: TRBJ1-5; cdr3_length: 16
cdr3_nt: TGTGCCAGCAGCCCAACGTGGGGATCCAATCAGCCCCAGCATTTT; cdr3_aa: CASSPTWGSNQPQHF; d_call: -; v_call: TRBV5-5; clone_size: -; j_call: TRBJ1-5; cdr3_length: 15
cdr3_nt: TGTGCCAGCGTCCCAAGGAATAATGTTGGTGGCTACACCTTC; cdr3_aa: CASVPRNNVGGYTF; d_call: -; v_call: TRBV6-1; clone_size: -; j_call: TRBJ1-2; cdr3_length: 14
cdr3_nt: TGTGCCAGCAGCCAATCGAACCCTAGCGGGAACTACGAGCAGTACTTC; cdr3_aa: CASSQSNPSGNYEQYF; d_call: TRBD2; v_call: TRBV16; clone_size: -; j_call: TRBJ2-7; cdr3_length: 16
cdr3_nt: TGTGCCAGCAGCCCCTCGGTCCTAGCGGGAGGGCATGAGCAGTTCTTC; cdr3_aa: CASSPSVLAGGHEQFF; d_call: TRBD2; v_call: TRBV7-2; clone_size: once; j_call: TRBJ2-1; cdr3_length: 16
cdr3_nt: TGCGCCAGCAGCCAAGACTCGACTGACGCACCCTACGAGCAGTACTTC; cdr3_aa: CASSQDSTDAPYEQYF; d_call: -; v_call: TRBV4-3; clone_size: -; j_call: TRBJ2-7; cdr3_length: 16
cdr3_nt: TGTGCCAGCAGCTTAGAGGGCAGGGTCCGCGAGCAGTACTTC; cdr3_aa: CASSLEGRVREQYF; d_call: -; v_call: TRBV5-4; clone_size: once; j_call: TRBJ2-7; cdr3_length: 14
cdr3_nt: TGTGCCAGCAGCCCGCGGGACGAGCAGTACTTC; cdr3_aa: CASSPRDEQYF; d_call: -; v_call: TRBV7-9; clone_size: -; j_call: TRBJ2-7; cdr3_length: 11
cdr3_nt: TGTGCCAGCAGCGTAGGGAGGGGGACTACGGCTGAGCAGTTCTTC; cdr3_aa: CASSVGRGTTAEQFF; d_call: -; v_call: TRBV9; clone_size: -; j_call: TRBJ2-1; cdr3_length: 15
cdr3_nt: TGTGCCAGCAGCAGAAGGACGGAGAATCTCTACGAGCAGTACTTC; cdr3_aa: CASSRRTENLYEQYF; d_call: -; v_call: TRBV9; clone_size: once; j_call: TRBJ2-7; cdr3_length: 15
cdr3_nt: TGTGCCAGCAGCAACGACAACATTCCAGATACGCAGTATTTT; cdr3_aa: CASSNDNIPDTQYF; d_call: -; v_call: TRBV5-6; clone_size: -; j_call: TRBJ2-3; cdr3_length: 14
cdr3_nt: TGTGCCAGCAGCACGACTAGGGAGACCCAGTACTTC; cdr3_aa: CASSTTRETQYF; d_call: -; v_call: TRBV6-5; clone_size: -; j_call: TRBJ2-5; cdr3_length: 12
cdr3_nt: TGTGCCAGTATGACATCAACCTATAATTCACCCCTCCACTTT; cdr3_aa: CASMTSTYNSPLHF; d_call: -; v_call: TRBV19; clone_size: few; j_call: TRBJ1-6; cdr3_length: 14
cdr3_nt: TGCGCCAGCAGCCAGTGGGAAAGCAACAGGAGCCTCCACCACGAGCAGTACTTC; cdr3_aa: CASSQWESNRSLHHEQYF; d_call: -; v_call: TRBV4-3; clone_size: -; j_call: TRBJ2-7; cdr3_length: 18
cdr3_nt: TGTGCCATCAGTGGAAGGGACTACACTGAAGCTTTCTTT; cdr3_aa: CAISGRDYTEAFF; d_call: -; v_call: TRBV10-3; clone_size: -; j_call: TRBJ1-1; cdr3_length: 13
cdr3_nt: TGTGCCAGCAGCCGCAGGGTTGATGTTCAGCCCCAGCATTTT; cdr3_aa: CASSRRVDVQPQHF; d_call: -; v_call: TRBV6-5; clone_size: -; j_call: TRBJ1-5; cdr3_length: 14
cdr3_nt: TGTGCCAGCCAGACCCAAGAGACCCAGTACTTC; cdr3_aa: CASQTQETQYF; d_call: -; v_call: TRBV18; clone_size: -; j_call: TRBJ2-5; cdr3_length: 11
cdr3_nt: TGTGCCAGCAGCCCCGGACCCGGAGTGTCAAATGAGCAGTTCTTC; cdr3_aa: CASSPGPGVSNEQFF; d_call: -; v_call: TRBV6-6; clone_size: once; j_call: TRBJ2-1; cdr3_length: 15
cdr3_nt: TGCGCCAGTCGGGACAGGAACAGCTCTGGGGCCAACGTCCTGACTTTC; cdr3_aa: CASRDRNSSGANVLTF; d_call: TRBD1; v_call: TRBV5-1; clone_size: few; j_call: TRBJ2-6; cdr3_length: 16
cdr3_nt: TGTGCCAGCAGGGGGGGGACTACCAGCCCGAACACCGGGGAGCTGTTTTTT; cdr3_aa: CASRGGTTSPNTGELFF; d_call: TRBD2; v_call: TRBV9; clone_size: -; j_call: TRBJ2-2; cdr3_length: 17
cdr3_nt: TGTGCCAGCAGTCTCTCCCTAGGGGGGGGCTCCTACGAGCAGTACTTC; cdr3_aa: CASSLSLGGGSYEQYF; d_call: -; v_call: TRBV28; clone_size: -; j_call: TRBJ2-7; cdr3_length: 16
cdr3_nt: TGTGCCAGCAGCTTGTTATGGGCGGCAGAGACCCAGTACTTC; cdr3_aa: CASSLLWAAETQYF; d_call: -; v_call: TRBV5-6; clone_size: -; j_call: TRBJ2-5; cdr3_length: 14
cdr3_nt: TGCGCCAGCAGCCAATATCTACAGGGCGGCGAGACCCAGTACTTC; cdr3_aa: CASSQYLQGGETQYF; d_call: -; v_call: TRBV4-3; clone_size: -; j_call: TRBJ2-5; cdr3_length: 15
cdr3_nt: TGTGCCAGCAGCTTAGTCCCGATCGGCACAGATACGCAGTATTTT; cdr3_aa: CASSLVPIGTDTQYF; d_call: -; v_call: TRBV7-9; clone_size: -; j_call: TRBJ2-3; cdr3_length: 15
cdr3_nt: TGTGCCAGCAGCTCTCCGAATCGAATGAACACTGAAGCTTTCTTT; cdr3_aa: CASSSPNRMNTEAFF; d_call: -; v_call: TRBV7-9; clone_size: -; j_call: TRBJ1-1; cdr3_length: 15
cdr3_nt: TGTGCCAGCTCACCTGGGACAGGGGCGATCAATGAGCAGTTCTTC; cdr3_aa: CASSPGTGAINEQFF; d_call: TRBD1; v_call: TRBV18; clone_size: few; j_call: TRBJ2-1; cdr3_length: 15
cdr3_nt: TGTGCCAGCAGTTTTTGGGAAACGCCGGGCACTGAAGCTTTCTTT; cdr3_aa: CASSFWETPGTEAFF; d_call: -; v_call: TRBV28; clone_size: -; j_call: TRBJ1-1; cdr3_length: 15
cdr3_nt: TGTGCCAGCAGCTTGATACACGGGGGGGACCAGTACTTC; cdr3_aa: CASSLIHGGDQYF; d_call: TRBD2; v_call: TRBV5-4; clone_size: -; j_call: TRBJ2-5; cdr3_length: 13
cdr3_nt: TGCGCCAGCAGCTTAGGATGGAGCGAACAGTACTTC; cdr3_aa: CASSLGWSEQYF; d_call: -; v_call: TRBV4-3; clone_size: -; j_call: TRBJ2-7; cdr3_length: 12
cdr3_nt: TGTGCCAGCTCACCGGCGGAAGGCGCTGAAGCTTTCTTT; cdr3_aa: CASSPAEGAEAFF; d_call: -; v_call: TRBV18; clone_size: -; j_call: TRBJ1-1; cdr3_length: 13
cdr3_nt: TGCGCCAGCAGCTTGGCAGGGGGCATGGAGACCCAGTACTTC; cdr3_aa: CASSLAGGMETQYF; d_call: TRBD1; v_call: TRBV5-1; clone_size: medium-sized; j_call: TRBJ2-5; cdr3_length: 14
cdr3_nt: TGTGCCAGCAGCCAAGCGGGGGGGCCGCGGGATACGCAGTATTTT; cdr3_aa: CASSQAGGPRDTQYF; d_call: TRBD2; v_call: TRBV14; clone_size: once; j_call: TRBJ2-3; cdr3_length: 15
cdr3_nt: TGTGCCAGCAGTCCGACAGGGGCTTTTCAGCCCCAGCATTTT; cdr3_aa: CASSPTGAFQPQHF; d_call: TRBD1; v_call: TRBV7-6; clone_size: -; j_call: TRBJ1-5; cdr3_length: 14
cdr3_nt: TGTGCCAGCGTAGTCTCCTTTGGGGGGCGAGGGACTGAAGCTTTCTTT; cdr3_aa: CASVVSFGGRGTEAFF; d_call: -; v_call: TRBV19; clone_size: -; j_call: TRBJ1-1; cdr3_length: 16
cdr3_nt: TGTGCCAGCAGCGTAGCCAGCGGGGGCACCTTAGTCCGAGAGACCCAGTACTTC; cdr3_aa: CASSVASGGTLVRETQYF; d_call: TRBD2; v_call: TRBV5-6; clone_size: -; j_call: TRBJ2-5; cdr3_length: 18
cdr3_nt: TGCGCCAGCAGCCAAAGCGGGACAGTCCAAGAGACCCAGTACTTC; cdr3_aa: CASSQSGTVQETQYF; d_call: -; v_call: TRBV4-1; clone_size: -; j_call: TRBJ2-5; cdr3_length: 15
cdr3_nt: TGTGCCAGCAGTGAAGCTGTTCGGTACCTGGGTACCACTGAAGCTTTCTTT; cdr3_aa: CASSEAVRYLGTTEAFF; d_call: -; v_call: TRBV6-1; clone_size: -; j_call: TRBJ1-1; cdr3_length: 17
cdr3_nt: TGTGCCAGCAGCGTCTTCGGGAGGGCTGGGACCTACGAGCAGTACTTC; cdr3_aa: CASSVFGRAGTYEQYF; d_call: TRBD2; v_call: TRBV7-8; clone_size: -; j_call: TRBJ2-7; cdr3_length: 16
cdr3_nt: TGTGCAAGTCGAGCCGGGCCCGGGACCGGGGAGCTGTTTTTT; cdr3_aa: CASRAGPGTGELFF; d_call: -; v_call: TRBV12-2; clone_size: -; j_call: TRBJ2-2; cdr3_length: 14
cdr3_nt: TGTGCCTGGAGTGACGGGACCTCAAGTTATTACAATGAGCAGTTCTTC; cdr3_aa: CAWSDGTSSYYNEQFF; d_call: -; v_call: TRBV30; clone_size: -; j_call: TRBJ2-1; cdr3_length: 16